This note documents a single T cell receptor (beta chain) sequence. Its antigen remains unidentified. Base qualities are not at hand, and no much larger clone is one base apart. This entry is derived from a study of immune characterization of retroperitoneal liposarcoma (dated by TCRdb to about 2019). The library was obtained by PCR. TCRdb names NextSeq 500 as the instrument used. TCRdb trimmed public reads at Q25 via fastp, called clones via MiXCR and kept in-frame beta chains. Each entry is one CDR3 protein sequence, shown with its most common DNA and genes. The sample table records approximately 11,000 distinct CDR3 sequences; 27% of these occur just once. The leading ten clones occupy approximately 8.3% of the sample. V loses 0 bases, J loses 0 bases, and the germline ends lie 3 bases apart. The CDR3 contains 14 residues, cysteine and phenylalanine counted. Only the CDR3 DNA is retained, 42 bases long and in frame from the first base. The germline V gene encodes CDR1 ENHRY and CDR2 SYGVKD.

The receptor comes from a male donor with retroperitoneal liposarcoma. Sample: tumor tissue. The rearrangement joined TRBV10-3 to TRBJ2-1; the D gene cannot be named for sure. The CDR3: CAISESGSYNEQFF. DNA sequence: TGTGCCATCAGTGAGTCAGGCTCCTACAATGAGCAGTTCTTC.